Reported below is one T cell receptor beta chain. This clonotype has only a few counts. Which antigen it targets is not known. No base quality values were provided; no much bigger clone lies one nucleotide off. Library preparation used RACE. Sequencing was carried out with a NextSeq 500. During library preparation, unique molecular identifiers were attached to individual cDNA molecules so that TCRs could be counted in a quantitative, reproducible way. In the original analysis: The median number of TCRs per sample was over 95,000, ranging from about 20,000 to 750,000. The Decombinator software suite was used to annotate the V, J and CDR3 of the TCR reads. Every sample was subsampled to the same number of TCRs (28,000) for the PS versus PT1 abundance plots. TCRs were defined as expanded if absent before sensitization and observed at least eight times at the 2-week time point. TCRdb reprocessing: public reads trimmed at Q25 with fastp, clones called with MiXCR, in-frame beta chains kept. Every entry covers one CDR3 protein and lists the most common genes and DNA from its rows. TCRdb assigned the V and J calls; the authors' analysis was not used. Across this sample there are about 47,000 distinct CDR3 sequences, with almost 4.5% seen only once. The ten largest clonotypes hold under 6.5% of the sample.

The entry originates in a study of human T cells and chemical hapten exposure (dated by TCRdb to about 2021). Looking at the study overall: The libraries were sequenced as a pool, and the TCR yield per sample differed mostly because of small variations in library volumes within the pool. Peripheral blood TCR repertoire changes were tracked in vivo in alopecia patients during primary and secondary sensitization to the hapten diphenylcyclopropenone (DPC). Each blood RNA sample was used to sequence both TCR alpha and TCR beta chains. Results the study describes overall, beyond this receptor: DPC sensitization did not change how many TCRs were above 1 in 1000 frequency, and no evidence was found of alterations in global repertoire structure. Repeated subsampling changed both the strength of the expansion versus patch-test correlation and the threshold at which that correlation became significant.

The sample's time point label, decoded: healthy volunteer bleed at 2 weeks. Total RNA was extracted from unfractionated whole blood that had been collected in Tempus Blood RNA tubes. About five healthy volunteers were used as TCR sequencing controls and were bled at day 0, 2 weeks and 6 weeks. Including the terminal cysteine and phenylalanine, the CDR3 comprises 11 residues. Left in the record is the CDR3 DNA by itself, 33 bases read in frame from the first base. Here V drops 3 bases and J drops 12 bases, and the junction holds 4 bases not matched to any gene. The sequence links TRBV12-3 or TRBV12-4 to TRBJ2-7; TRBD2 agrees with 8 junctional bases. Sequenced input: whole blood. This receptor was identified in a human donor in good health. Some clones in this sample may be carry-over from other donors' samples. The nucleotide sequence is TGTGCCAGCAGTTTGGCGGGGGGCCTGTACTTC. It is translated as CASSLAGGLYF.